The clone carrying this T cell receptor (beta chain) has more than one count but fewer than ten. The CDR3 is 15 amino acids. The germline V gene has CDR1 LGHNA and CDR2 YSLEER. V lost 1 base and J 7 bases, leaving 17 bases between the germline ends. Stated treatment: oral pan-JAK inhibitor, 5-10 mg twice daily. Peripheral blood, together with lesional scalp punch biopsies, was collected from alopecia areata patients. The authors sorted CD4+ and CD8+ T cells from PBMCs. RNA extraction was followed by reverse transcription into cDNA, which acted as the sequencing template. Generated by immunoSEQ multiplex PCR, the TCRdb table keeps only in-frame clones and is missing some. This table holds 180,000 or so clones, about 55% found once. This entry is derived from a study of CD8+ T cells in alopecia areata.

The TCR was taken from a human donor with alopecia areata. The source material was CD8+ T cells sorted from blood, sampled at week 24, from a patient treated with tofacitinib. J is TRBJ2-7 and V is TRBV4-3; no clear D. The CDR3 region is CASSQGEANLEEQYF. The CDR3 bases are TGCGCCAGCAGCCAAGGGGAAGCCAACCTTGAGGAGCAGTACTTC.